These 26 T cell receptor beta chains originate from one sample sequenced in a study of control samples from healthy donors and cancer patients. Repertoires were generated with immunoSEQ multiplex PCR, while TCRdb's copy carries only in-frame clones and drops some. Of over 70,000 clones listed, 70% to 90% are singletons. The specimen sequenced was blood. These receptors were collected from an older woman in good health.

The rearrangement links TRBV14 to TRBJ1-2; D gene uncertain. The V end lost 1 base, the J end lost 2 bases, and 8 bases lay between the germline ends. This CDR3 contains 14 residues. Germline CDR1 is SGHDN and CDR2 is FVKESK. The CDR3: CASSQGYRNYGYTF. CDR3 coding DNA: TGTGCCAGCAGCCAAGGCTATCGGAACTATGGCTACACCTTC.

The chain links TRBV14 to TRBJ2-7; a possible D gene is TRBD2 (5 bases). Trimming shortened V by 4 bases and J by 7 bases, and 14 bases separated the two germline ends. This CDR3 comprises 13 residues. CDR1 is SGHDN and CDR2 is FVKESK in the germline V gene. CDR3 bases: TGTGCCAGCAGCCCCGCGGGCGTACGGGAGCAGTACTTC. Residues: CASSPAGVREQYF.

The chain couples TRBV30 to TRBJ1-2, with a tentative D call TRBD1 (6 bases). Trimming removed 2 bases from V and 8 bases from J, with 27 bases in between. This CDR3 is 17 amino acids long. Germline V lookup: CDR1 GTSNPN, CDR2 SVGIG (reference sequence). The CDR3 spells CAWSLNWDPEGVRGYTF. The CDR3, as DNA: TGTGCCTGGAGTCTAAATTGGGACCCCGAGGGGGTGAGGGGCTACACCTTC.

The rearrangement links TRBV7-2 to TRBJ2-5, with D perhaps TRBD1 (5 bases). The CDR3 loop spans 13 amino acids. The germline V gene has CDR1 SGHTA and CDR2 FQGNSA. Trimming took off 1 base at V and 2 bases at J, with 5 bases between the two ends. The CDR3 protein is CASSLEGQETQYF. In DNA form, the CDR3 reads TGTGCCAGCAGCTTAGAGGGGCAAGAGACCCAGTACTTC. The full variable domain, with the rest looked up from reference TRBV7-2 and TRBJ2-5, is GAGVSQSPSNKVTEKGKDVELRCDPISGHTALYWYRQSLGQGLEFLIYFQGNSAPDKSGLPSDRFSAERTGGSVSTLTIQRTQQEDSAVYLCASSLEGQETQYFGPGTRLLVL.

The V gene is TRBV5-5, the J gene TRBJ1-4; TRBD1 might be the D (5 bases). Germline V gene data show CDR1 as SGHKS and CDR2 as YYEKEE (reference sequence). The length of the CDR3 is 15 residues. V lost 3 bases to trimming and J lost 5 bases, with 14 bases between them. Written as DNA, the CDR3 is TGTGCCAGCAGCTCCCCGGGACGGCAGAATGAAAAACTGTTTTTT. This codes for CASSSPGRQNEKLFF.

This chain's CDR3 is CASSLAGGPDTGELFF. The CDR3 DNA is TGCGCCAGCAGCTTAGCGGGAGGGCCTGACACCGGGGAGCTGTTTTTT. The chain carries TRBV5-1 and TRBJ2-2, with 10 bases fitting TRBD2. The junction had 4 bases not matched to a gene; V was cut back by 2 bases and J by 3 bases. The CDR3 has 16 amino acids. Germline V gene data show CDR1 as SGHRS and CDR2 as YFSETQ.

The chain recombines TRBV7-6 with TRBJ2-1; D possibly corresponds to TRBD1 (7 bases). V lost 6 bases and J lost 1, with 22 bases in between. In germline, CDR1 is SGHVS, CDR2 FNYEAQ. The CDR3 consists of 18 residues. CDR3 residues: CASSSVEGAGTSYNEQFF. DNA of the CDR3: TGTGCCAGCAGTTCCGTTGAGGGGGCGGGGACGTCCTACAATGAGCAGTTCTTC.

V gene TRBV11-2 combines with J gene TRBJ1-1; D possibly corresponds to TRBD1 (5 bases). The CDR3 runs to 14 residues. Germline CDR1 reads SGHAT; CDR2 reads FQNNGV. Trimming shortened V by 0 bases and J by 6 bases, and 11 bases separated the two germline ends. The CDR3 region has the DNA TGTGCCAGCAGCTTAGATGACACAGGCGCTGAAGCTTTCTTT. Residues: CASSLDDTGAEAFF.

V is TRBV3-1 (or the pseudogene TRBV3-2) and J is TRBJ2-2, with 11 nucleotides matching TRBD2. From germline, CDR1 is LGHDT and CDR2 YNNKEL (reference sequence). The CDR3 consists of 16 residues. J lost 2 bases, V lost 4 bases, and 3 bases had no gene match. CDR3 protein: CASSPGLAVNTGELFF. The CDR3 DNA reads as TGTGCCAGCAGCCCGGGACTAGCGGTTAACACCGGGGAGCTGTTTTTT.

This rearrangement joins TRBV15 to TRBJ2-1; 7 bases agree with TRBD2. With 5 bases clipped from V and 2 bases from J, the junction kept 3 bases outside the gene matches. Germline CDR1 is LNHNV and CDR2 is YYDKDF (reference sequence). The CDR3 covers 14 residues. CDR3 sequence (DNA): TGTGCCACCAGCGGGCGGGAGCCCTACAATGAGCAGTTCTTC. Protein: CATSGREPYNEQFF. The full variable domain, in which reference TRBV15 and TRBJ2-1 provide the parts outside the CDR3, is DAMVIQNPRYQVTQFGKPVTLSCSQTLNHNVMYWYQQKSSQAPKLLFHYYDKDFNNEADTPDNFQSRRPNTSFCFLDIRSPGLGDTAMYLCATSGREPYNEQFFGPGTRLTVL.

The CDR3 DNA is TGTGCCAGCTCACCCCAAGCAGGGCCCTACGAGCAGTACTTC. Amino acid sequence: CASSPQAGPYEQYF. The rearrangement joins TRBV18 to TRBJ2-7; D might be TRBD1 (5 bases). The CDR3 is made up of 14 amino acids. In germline, CDR1 is KGHSH, CDR2 LQKENI. V lost 3 bases, J lost 2 bases, and 11 bases lay in between.

V gene TRBV6-1 combines with J gene TRBJ2-7, with D perhaps given as TRBD1 or TRBD2 (5 bases each). The germline V gene has CDR1 MNHNS and CDR2 SASEGT. The CDR3 loop spans 15 amino acids. Between the trimmed V and J ends, which lost 0 bases and 3 bases, there was a span of 12 bases. CDR3 nucleotides: TGTGCCAGCAGTGAAGCTCCCGGGGCGTTCTACGAGCAGTACTTC. It codes for CASSEAPGAFYEQYF.

V is TRBV7-3 and J is TRBJ2-1, with 7 bases fitting TRBD2. The V and J ends lost 5 bases and 4 bases, in that order; junction bases with no gene match: 8. In germline, CDR1 is SGHTA, CDR2 FQGTGA. The CDR3 spans 15 residues. CDR3 DNA sequence: TGTGCCAGCAGCCCAGACAGCGGGATATACAATGAGCAGTTCTTC. Protein product: CASSPDSGIYNEQFF.

This clone appeared once. V is TRBV30 and J is TRBJ1-5; D is unclear. This CDR3 is 13 amino acids long. V was clipped by 0 bases and J by 6 bases, with 9 bases between them. CDR1 is GTSNPN and CDR2 is SVGIG in the germline V gene (reference sequence). The CDR3 sequence is CAWSVTAGQPQHF. CDR3 bases: TGTGCCTGGAGTGTAACTGCGGGTCAGCCCCAGCATTTT. The complete variable domain, with remaining parts taken from reference TRBV30 and TRBJ1-5, reads SQTIHQWPATLVQPVGSPLSLECTVEGTSNPNLYWYRQAAGRGLQLLFYSVGIGQISSEVPQNLSASRPQDRQFILSSKKLLLSDSGFYLCAWSVTAGQPQHFGDGTRLSIL.

The chain recombines TRBV11-3 with TRBJ2-7, with 10 bases matching TRBD1. V shed 2 bases, J shed 2 bases, and the junction held 12 bases outside the gene matches. This CDR3 has 18 residues. From germline, CDR1 is SGHNT and CDR2 YENEEA. CDR3 nucleotide sequence: TGTGCCAGCAGCTTATTCGGGGGAACGGGACAGGGGACCTACGAGCAGTACTTC. This encodes CASSLFGGTGQGTYEQYF.

The chain joins TRBV19 to TRBJ1-1; D remains unclear. From germline, CDR1 is LNHDA and CDR2 SQIVND (reference sequence). V gave up 5 bases and J gave up 2 bases, with 18 bases separating them. This CDR3 has 16 residues. As DNA, the CDR3 is TGTGCCAGTAGTTCTTCCTGGGTGACGGGCAACACTGAAGCTTTCTTT. Its translation is CASSSSWVTGNTEAFF.

The V gene is TRBV9, the J gene TRBJ2-5; D tentatively reads TRBD1 or TRBD2 (5 bases each). V dropped 0 bases and J dropped 5 bases, with 14 bases sitting between them. Germline CDR1 SGDLS, CDR2 YYNGEE. CDR3 length: 15 amino acids. As DNA, the CDR3 is TGTGCCAGCAGCGTAGGGGCTAGCCGGGACGAGACCCAGTACTTC. Translating gives CASSVGASRDETQYF.

The V gene is TRBV28, the J gene TRBJ1-5; D gene ambiguous. The CDR3 runs 13 residues. Per germline, CDR1 MDHEN and CDR2 SYDVKM. Trimming pared 4 bases from V and 0 bases from J, leaving 4 bases between. For the CDR3, the DNA is TGTGCCAGCAGTTGGAATAGCAATCAGCCCCAGCATTTT. It is translated as CASSWNSNQPQHF.

The rearrangement joins TRBV10-3 to TRBJ2-2; D is uncertain. Deletions cut 3 bases from V and 1 base from J, with 6 bases between. This CDR3 has 14 residues. Germline assignment: CDR1 ENHRY and CDR2 SYGVKD. The DNA for the CDR3 is TGTGCCATCAGTGATCGTCAGAACACCGGGGAGCTGTTTTTT. Translation gives CAISDRQNTGELFF.

The chain couples TRBV5-1 to TRBJ2-2, with 13 bases matching TRBD2. V was clipped by 3 bases and J by 3 bases; unmatched bases: 5. This CDR3 contains 17 residues. Germline loops: CDR1 SGHRS, CDR2 YFSETQ. CDR3 coding DNA: TGCGCCAGCAGCTATACTAGCGGGGGGGGCGACACCGGGGAGCTGTTTTTT. Translation gives CASSYTSGGGDTGELFF.

The gene calls are TRBV6-5 and TRBJ2-5; 11 bases fit TRBD2. The V segment lost 4 bases and the J segment 4 bases; nucleotides outside the gene matches: 2. Per germline, CDR1 MNHEY and CDR2 SVGAGI. The CDR3 extends over 14 amino acids. CDR3 sequence reads: CASSLLAGGETQYF. The CDR3 DNA sequence: TGTGCCAGCAGTTTGCTAGCGGGAGGAGAGACCCAGTACTTC.

V and J are TRBV4-1 and TRBJ1-4, with D hard to call. From germline, CDR1 is MGHRA and CDR2 YSYEKL. The V and J ends lost 1 base and 3 bases respectively, with 15 bases between them. The CDR3 is 17 amino acids. CDR3: CASSQAPGFYANEKLFF. As DNA, the CDR3 is TGCGCCAGCAGCCAAGCGCCAGGCTTTTACGCTAATGAAAAACTGTTTTTT.

The chain recombines TRBV6-5 with TRBJ1-2; 9 bases line up with TRBD1. Germline values: CDR1 MNHEY, CDR2 SVGAGI. V was clipped by 5 bases and J by 7 bases; unmatched bases: 8. There are 14 residues in the CDR3. CDR3 DNA: TGTGCCAGCAGTCGGGACAGGGATGTGGGTGGCTACACCTTC. Protein sequence: CASSRDRDVGGYTF.

The chain has TRBV7-2 and TRBJ1-2, with TRBD1 matching over 9 bases. Per the germline V gene, CDR1 is SGHTA and CDR2 is FQGNSA. There are 16 residues in the CDR3. Trimming took 3 bases from V and 4 from J; bases not matched to a gene: 9. The CDR3 bases are TGTGCCAGCAGCTTCGGGACAGGGAGGGTTGGCTATGGCTACACCTTC. It is translated as CASSFGTGRVGYGYTF.

The V and J genes are TRBV14 and TRBJ2-2, with unresolved D. The CDR3 has 15 amino acids. V lost 0 bases to trimming and J lost 0 bases, with 5 bases between them. From germline, CDR1 is SGHDN and CDR2 FVKESK. In DNA form, the CDR3 reads TGTGCCAGCAGCCAAGACTGGCCGAACACCGGGGAGCTGTTTTTT. It specifies CASSQDWPNTGELFF.

The DNA of the CDR3 is TGTGCCAGCAGCGTAGTAGACTCCCGACCGGGGACTGAAGCTTTCTTT. It specifies CASSVVDSRPGTEAFF. J is TRBJ1-1 and V is TRBV9, with D hard to call. In germline, CDR1 is SGDLS, CDR2 YYNGEE. Trimming shortened V by 0 bases and J by 5 bases, and 17 bases separated the two germline ends. This CDR3 region has 16 residues.